A selection of T cell receptor beta chains follows, all from one sample in a study of cytomegalovirus exposure and HLA in healthy donors. TCRdb's table, derived via immunoSEQ multiplex PCR, lists solely in-frame clones and lacks some. Here the sample spans roughly 200,000 clones, roughly 80% being singletons. Sequenced sample: PBMCs. All receptors derive from a man in his forties or fifties in good health and CMV-seropositive. Both conserved end residues are part of each CDR3. The order of the fields is CDR3 DNA, CDR3 protein, V gene, D gene, clone size, J gene. A D gene is named only where the DNA matches it firmly. Clone sizes are given selectively: once, few, many, or a class where the clone is expanded.

TGCAGTGTTGGGACTCCAGAGACCCAGTACTTC	CSVGTPETQYF	TRBV20-1	.	.	TRBJ2-5
TGCGCCAGCAGCCAAGACCGCAGGACTAGCGGGAGACCCGGGGAGCTGTTTTTT	CASSQDRRTSGRPGELFF	TRBV4-1	TRBD2	once	TRBJ2-2
TGTGCCAGCAGCTTATGGGGCAGCGGGGGGGCGGCAGATACGCAGTATTTT	CASSLWGSGGAADTQYF	TRBV7-9	TRBD2	once	TRBJ2-3
TGTGCCAGCGCTTCTAGCGGGGGCCCAGATACGCAGTATTTT	CASASSGGPDTQYF	TRBV25-1	TRBD2	.	TRBJ2-3
TGTGCCAGCAGCACCGGGACTAGCGAGGTTTTT	CASSTGTSEVF	TRBV6-6	TRBD2	.	TRBJ2-3
TGTGCCAGCAGCAAAACCCTCGGTGACATGTCGCGGGACACAGATACGCAGTATTTT	CASSKTLGDMSRDTDTQYF	TRBV21-1	.	once	TRBJ2-3
TGTGCCAGCTCCGCAGGGGCGTGGAGGGAGCAGTACTTC	CASSAGAWREQYF	TRBV18	.	.	TRBJ2-7
TGTGCAAGTCGCTTAGAGGCGATTCGAGGGGGGGAGACCTACGAGCAGTACTTC	CASRLEAIRGGETYEQYF	TRBV12-2	.	.	TRBJ2-7
TGTGCCAGCTCATCCCAGGTTCGCACAGATACGCAGTATTTT	CASSSQVRTDTQYF	TRBV18	.	.	TRBJ2-3
TGTGCCAGCAACGATTTCCCGGGCTACGAGCAGTACTTC	CASNDFPGYEQYF	TRBV6-5	.	.	TRBJ2-7
TGTGCCACCAGCAGAGATTATGGTATAGGCGGAGGCCCCACAGATACGCAGTATTTT	CATSRDYGIGGGPTDTQYF	TRBV15	.	.	TRBJ2-3
TGTGCCATCAGGAGGGGACAGGATAATTCACCCCTCCACTTT	CAIRRGQDNSPLHF	TRBV10-3	TRBD1	.	TRBJ1-6
TGTGCCAGCAGCCAACCGGGACAGACTTTCACAGATACGCAGTATTTT	CASSQPGQTFTDTQYF	TRBV5-6	TRBD1	few	TRBJ2-3
TGTGCCAGCAGTCTTATAGCGGGAGCCGTTTACGAGCAGTACTTC	CASSLIAGAVYEQYF	TRBV27	TRBD2	.	TRBJ2-7
TGTGCCAGCACCGTAGCGGGGGACTACAATGAGCAGTTCTTC	CASTVAGDYNEQFF	TRBV6-1	TRBD2	.	TRBJ2-1
TGTGCCAGCAGCTTGGGGACTAGCGGGGGGCCGTACACCGGGGAGCTGTTTTTT	CASSLGTSGGPYTGELFF	TRBV5-4	TRBD2	.	TRBJ2-2
TGCGCCAGCACCCCGGAGGTGGCCGGCTTCCCCACAGATACGCAGTATTTT	CASTPEVAGFPTDTQYF	TRBV4-3	.	.	TRBJ2-3
TGTGCCAGCAGCTTAGCGGGGGGGAGGTGGAACACCGGGGAGCTGTTTTTT	CASSLAGGRWNTGELFF	TRBV7-3	TRBD2	.	TRBJ2-2
TGTGCCAGTACCCCGACAGGGTCTTTTGCTGGGGCCAACGTCCTGACTTTC	CASTPTGSFAGANVLTF	TRBV19	TRBD1	.	TRBJ2-6
TGTGCCAGCAGCTTAGCAGGGGCTATGTGGGAGCAGTACTTC	CASSLAGAMWEQYF	TRBV13	.	.	TRBJ2-7
TGTGCCAGTAGGCGGGAGGGTTCTGGGGCCAACGTCCTGACTTTC	CASRREGSGANVLTF	TRBV19	TRBD2	once	TRBJ2-6
TGCGCCAGCAGCTTGGACAGAATCTTCTACAATGAGCAGTTCTTC	CASSLDRIFYNEQFF	TRBV5-1	.	.	TRBJ2-1
TGCGCCAGCAGCACAGGAACTGCAACTAATGAAAAACTGTTTTTT	CASSTGTATNEKLFF	TRBV5-1	.	.	TRBJ1-4
TGTGCCAGCAGCTCTGGATACTACGAGACCCAGTACTTC	CASSSGYYETQYF	TRBV6-1	.	few	TRBJ2-5
TGTGCCAGCAGTCTAGCGCCGGGAGGGGCGGTGGGTGGCTACACCTTC	CASSLAPGGAVGGYTF	TRBV27	.	.	TRBJ1-2
TGTGCCAGCAGCTTAGTCGTTTGGGGGACAGGGGAAGAACACGAGCAGTACTTC	CASSLVVWGTGEEHEQYF	TRBV7-9	TRBD1	.	TRBJ2-7
TGTGCCAGCAGAAACAGGTTCATGAACACTGAAGCTTTCTTT	CASRNRFMNTEAFF	TRBV2	.	.	TRBJ1-1
TGTGCCAGCAGTTTAGGAGGGATGGACATTCAGTACTTC	CASSLGGMDIQYF	TRBV28	.	.	TRBJ2-4
TGCGCCAGCAGCTTGTGGTGGCGGGAGCGAGGACACTACGAGCAGTACTTC	CASSLWWRERGHYEQYF	TRBV5-1	TRBD2	.	TRBJ2-7
TGTGCCAGCAGCCGGGGACTAGCGGGGTTTAGCTCCTACGAGCAGTACTTC	CASSRGLAGFSSYEQYF	TRBV7-2	TRBD2	.	TRBJ2-7
TGTGCCAGCAGCCCCGGGGTTGGGGTGCCTGAAAACATTCAGTACTTC	CASSPGVGVPENIQYF	TRBV7-6	.	.	TRBJ2-4
TGTGCCAGCAGTCCCGACAGGGCGCGGCAGTACTTC	CASSPDRARQYF	TRBV6-5	TRBD1	.	TRBJ2-5
TGTGCCAGCAGCCCCACCGAGGCTAGCGGGAGAGTCTACAATGAGCAGTTCTTC	CASSPTEASGRVYNEQFF	TRBV7-2	TRBD2	.	TRBJ2-1
TGTGCCTCCAGGACAGGGAGTGGAAACACCATATATTTT	CASRTGSGNTIYF	TRBV30	TRBD1	.	TRBJ1-3
TGTGCCAGCAGTGGTCGGGACAGTTTCACCGGGGAGCTGTTTTTT	CASSGRDSFTGELFF	TRBV6-5	TRBD1	once	TRBJ2-2
TGTGCCAGCAGTGAATCCAGGGACACCGGGGAGCTGTTTTTT	CASSESRDTGELFF	TRBV25-1	.	.	TRBJ2-2
TGTGCCAGCAGTTACAAGTTCCCCAGCTCCTACAATGAGCAGTTCTTC	CASSYKFPSSYNEQFF	TRBV6-5	.	.	TRBJ2-1
TGTGCCAGCAGCCGAGAGGGGCAGGGTGACTATGGCTACACCTTC	CASSREGQGDYGYTF	TRBV4-2	.	.	TRBJ1-2
TGTGCCAGCAGGGTGGACAGGACCCAGGAGACCCAGTACTTC	CASRVDRTQETQYF	TRBV5-4	TRBD1	.	TRBJ2-5
TGCGCCAGCAGCCTCGGCCGGGGGGCAGGTCAGCCCCAGCATTTT	CASSLGRGAGQPQHF	TRBV4-1	.	.	TRBJ1-5
TGTGCCAGTAGTATTTGGCAGGGGAACAGTGGGGAGCTGTTTTTT	CASSIWQGNSGELFF	TRBV19	.	.	TRBJ2-2
TGTGCCAGCAGCCTGGACAGAAATCAGCCCCAGCATTTT	CASSLDRNQPQHF	TRBV7-2	.	.	TRBJ1-5
TGTGCCAGTGCAAGCGACAGACCCTACGAGCAGTACTTC	CASASDRPYEQYF	TRBV5-4	.	.	TRBJ2-7
TGTGCCAGCTCTCAAATTATACAGGGGACTAATGAAAAACTGTTTTTT	CASSQIIQGTNEKLFF	TRBV18	TRBD1	.	TRBJ1-4
TGTGCCAGCAGCTTAGCCCCGACTGGGTCAGATACGCAGTATTTT	CASSLAPTGSDTQYF	TRBV11-2	.	.	TRBJ2-3
TGTGCCAGCATTGAGGGTATGACAGGGGGCGGGACTGAAGCTTTCTTT	CASIEGMTGGGTEAFF	TRBV28	TRBD1	.	TRBJ1-1
TGTGCCAGTACCAGAACTAGCGGGAGGGCATCTGGGGCCAACGTCCTGACTTTC	CASTRTSGRASGANVLTF	TRBV19	TRBD2	few	TRBJ2-6
TGCGCCAGCAGCTACACGGACACCCCCGCCAAAAACATTCAGTACTTC	CASSYTDTPAKNIQYF	TRBV5-1	.	.	TRBJ2-4
TGCGCCAGCAGCTCTCAGGGGGCATATGAAAAACTGTTTTTT	CASSSQGAYEKLFF	TRBV5-1	TRBD1	few	TRBJ1-4
TGTGCCATCAGGACTAGCGAGGCCTACGAGCAGTACTTC	CAIRTSEAYEQYF	TRBV10-3	TRBD2	.	TRBJ2-7
TGTGCCAGCACCTTAGCGGCCCGTTATAGGGAGCTGTTTTTT	CASTLAARYRELFF	TRBV6-1	.	.	TRBJ2-2
TGTGCCACCCCGGGACAGGGGGGAAACACCATATATTTT	CATPGQGGNTIYF	TRBV2	TRBD1	.	TRBJ1-3
TGTGCCAGCAGCCTGACAGGGGTGAGGTACGAGCAGTACTTC	CASSLTGVRYEQYF	TRBV5-6	TRBD1	.	TRBJ2-7
TGTGCCATCAGTAACGACTTGGGGCAGAACACTGAAGCTTTCTTT	CAISNDLGQNTEAFF	TRBV10-3	.	.	TRBJ1-1